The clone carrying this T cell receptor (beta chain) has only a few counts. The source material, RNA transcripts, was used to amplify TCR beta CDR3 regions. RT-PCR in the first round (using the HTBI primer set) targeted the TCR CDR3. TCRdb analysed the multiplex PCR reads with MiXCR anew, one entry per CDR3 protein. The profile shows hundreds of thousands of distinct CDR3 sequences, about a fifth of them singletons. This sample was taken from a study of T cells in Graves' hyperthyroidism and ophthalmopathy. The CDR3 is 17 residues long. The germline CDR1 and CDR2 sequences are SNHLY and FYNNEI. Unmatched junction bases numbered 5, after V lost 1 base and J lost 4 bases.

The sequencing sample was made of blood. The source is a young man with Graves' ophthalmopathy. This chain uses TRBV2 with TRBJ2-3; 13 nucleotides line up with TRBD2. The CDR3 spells CASSEEWTSGSADTQYF. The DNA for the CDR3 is TGTGCCAGCAGTGAAGAATGGACTAGCGGGAGTGCAGATACGCAGTATTTT.